The rows below give T cell receptor beta chains drawn from one sample of a study of T cell repertoires in cytomegalovirus infection. TCRdb fed the reads into MiXCR, producing one record per CDR3 protein. The profile shows some 200,000 distinct CDR3 sequences, about 38% of them singletons. Which antigens these TCRs recognize remains unknown. This sample comprised CD8+ T cells from cultured PBMCs, obtained from culture after CMV antigen stimulation. The receptors shown here come from a human donor in good health (CMV status not recorded). Some clones in this sample may be carry-over from other donors' samples. Both conserved end residues are part of each CDR3. D genes are given only for firm matches. Clone size is not always given. Where it is, it says once, few, many or a class for expanded clones.

cdr3_length: 14; v_call: TRBV27; j_call: TRBJ2-1; d_call: NA; clone_size: NA; cdr3_aa: CASSLGRAHNEQFF; cdr3_nt: TGTGCCAGCAGTTTGGGCAGGGCCCACAATGAGCAGTTCTTC
cdr3_length: 17; v_call: TRBV10-3; j_call: TRBJ1-1; d_call: TRBD1; clone_size: few; cdr3_aa: CAISDLVTGGINTEAFF; cdr3_nt: TGTGCCATCAGTGATCTGGTCACAGGGGGCATAAACACTGAAGCTTTCTTT
cdr3_length: 16; v_call: TRBV6-6; j_call: TRBJ1-5; d_call: NA; clone_size: NA; cdr3_aa: CASSYGTFLSNQPQHF; cdr3_nt: TGTGCCAGCAGTTACGGCACCTTCCTTAGCAATCAGCCCCAGCATTTT
cdr3_length: 12; v_call: TRBV11-2; j_call: TRBJ2-2; d_call: TRBD1; clone_size: NA; cdr3_aa: CASSQGGRELFF; cdr3_nt: TGTGCCAGCAGCCAAGGGGGCCGGGAGCTGTTTTTT
cdr3_length: 15; v_call: TRBV27; j_call: TRBJ1-1; d_call: NA; clone_size: few; cdr3_aa: CASSLGPEPNTEAFF; cdr3_nt: TGTGCCAGCAGTCTAGGCCCCGAGCCGAACACTGAAGCTTTCTTT
cdr3_length: 15; v_call: TRBV27; j_call: TRBJ1-1; d_call: NA; clone_size: few; cdr3_aa: CASSPFGGAYTEAFF; cdr3_nt: TGTGCCAGCAGCCCCTTTGGGGGGGCGTACACTGAAGCTTTCTTT
cdr3_length: 14; v_call: TRBV10-3; j_call: TRBJ2-5; d_call: NA; clone_size: NA; cdr3_aa: CAISEGAGMETQYF; cdr3_nt: TGTGCCATCAGTGAGGGGGCAGGGATGGAGACCCAGTACTTC
cdr3_length: 15; v_call: TRBV11-2; j_call: TRBJ2-3; d_call: NA; clone_size: NA; cdr3_aa: CASSSGSQGTDTQYF; cdr3_nt: TGTGCCAGCAGCTCAGGCAGCCAAGGCACAGATACGCAGTATTTT
cdr3_length: 16; v_call: TRBV6-6; j_call: TRBJ2-5; d_call: TRBD2; clone_size: NA; cdr3_aa: CASSVSGGLSQETQYF; cdr3_nt: TGTGCCAGCAGTGTTAGCGGGGGGCTTTCCCAAGAGACCCAGTACTTC
cdr3_length: 13; v_call: TRBV2; j_call: TRBJ1-2; d_call: TRBD1; clone_size: NA; cdr3_aa: CASGTGTNYGYTF; cdr3_nt: TGTGCCAGTGGGACAGGGACTAACTATGGCTACACCTTC
cdr3_length: 18; v_call: TRBV12-3/TRBV12-4; j_call: TRBJ2-7; d_call: NA; clone_size: few; cdr3_aa: CASSLRSADLKPSYEQYF; cdr3_nt: TGTGCCAGCAGTTTAAGGTCGGCGGATCTTAAACCTTCCTACGAGCAGTACTTC
cdr3_length: 15; v_call: TRBV5-8; j_call: TRBJ2-7; d_call: TRBD1; clone_size: few; cdr3_aa: CASSFRGTGFDEQYF; cdr3_nt: TGTGCCAGCAGCTTCCGTGGGACAGGGTTCGACGAGCAGTACTTC
cdr3_length: 14; v_call: TRBV27; j_call: TRBJ1-1; d_call: NA; clone_size: NA; cdr3_aa: CASSRFGGNTEAFF; cdr3_nt: TGTGCCAGCAGTCGCTTTGGTGGGAACACTGAAGCTTTCTTT
cdr3_length: 13; v_call: TRBV29-1; j_call: TRBJ2-7; d_call: NA; clone_size: NA; cdr3_aa: CSVEAGIHYEQYF; cdr3_nt: TGCAGCGTTGAAGCTGGGATTCATTACGAGCAGTACTTC
cdr3_length: 12; v_call: TRBV2; j_call: TRBJ2-1; d_call: NA; clone_size: few; cdr3_aa: CATRGGRNEQFF; cdr3_nt: TGTGCCACTCGAGGGGGGCGCAATGAGCAGTTCTTC
cdr3_length: 15; v_call: TRBV14; j_call: TRBJ2-7; d_call: TRBD1; clone_size: few; cdr3_aa: CASSHGQGQSYEQYF; cdr3_nt: TGTGCCAGCAGCCACGGACAGGGGCAGTCCTACGAGCAGTACTTC
cdr3_length: 15; v_call: TRBV12-3/TRBV12-4; j_call: TRBJ2-3; d_call: NA; clone_size: NA; cdr3_aa: CASSTDTVGTDTQYF; cdr3_nt: TGTGCCAGCAGTACGGACACGGTTGGCACAGATACGCAGTATTTT
cdr3_length: 11; v_call: TRBV2; j_call: TRBJ2-7; d_call: NA; clone_size: NA; cdr3_aa: CARSAKGEQYF; cdr3_nt: TGTGCCAGATCGGCTAAGGGCGAGCAGTACTTC
cdr3_length: 16; v_call: TRBV20-1; j_call: TRBJ2-7; d_call: TRBD1; clone_size: NA; cdr3_aa: CSALPLDRTSSYEQYF; cdr3_nt: TGCAGTGCTCTTCCTCTGGACAGGACGAGCTCCTACGAGCAGTACTTC
cdr3_length: 14; v_call: TRBV7-9; j_call: TRBJ1-2; d_call: NA; clone_size: many; cdr3_aa: CASSPQSRNYGYTF; cdr3_nt: TGTGCCAGCAGCCCCCAAAGCCGAAACTATGGCTACACCTTC
cdr3_length: 14; v_call: TRBV7-6; j_call: TRBJ2-5; d_call: NA; clone_size: NA; cdr3_aa: CASSRRGPQETQYF; cdr3_nt: TGTGCCAGCAGCCGCCGGGGTCCACAAGAGACCCAGTACTTC
cdr3_length: 13; v_call: TRBV12-3/TRBV12-4; j_call: TRBJ1-1; d_call: NA; clone_size: many; cdr3_aa: CASSPGTNTEAFF; cdr3_nt: TGTGCCAGCAGCCCAGGGACGAACACTGAAGCTTTCTTT
cdr3_length: 18; v_call: TRBV7-9; j_call: TRBJ2-5; d_call: NA; clone_size: medium-sized; cdr3_aa: CASSLRAPRLTGQETQYF; cdr3_nt: TGTGCCAGCAGCTTACGGGCCCCCCGCTTGACAGGCCAAGAGACCCAGTACTTC
cdr3_length: 19; v_call: TRBV11-2; j_call: TRBJ2-3; d_call: TRBD1; clone_size: few; cdr3_aa: CASSQFGGGTGASTDTQYF; cdr3_nt: TGTGCCAGCAGCCAATTCGGGGGAGGGACAGGGGCCAGCACAGATACGCAGTATTTT
cdr3_length: 14; v_call: TRBV12-3/TRBV12-4; j_call: TRBJ1-1; d_call: NA; clone_size: NA; cdr3_aa: CASTLYRGNTEAFF; cdr3_nt: TGTGCCAGCACCCTCTATCGGGGGAACACTGAAGCTTTCTTT
cdr3_length: 14; v_call: TRBV27; j_call: TRBJ2-1; d_call: TRBD2; clone_size: few; cdr3_aa: CASGLAGGHNEQFF; cdr3_nt: TGTGCCAGCGGTCTAGCGGGAGGGCACAATGAGCAGTTCTTC
cdr3_length: 12; v_call: TRBV7-8; j_call: TRBJ2-5; d_call: NA; clone_size: NA; cdr3_aa: CASSPSGETQYF; cdr3_nt: TGTGCCAGCAGCCCCTCGGGAGAGACCCAGTACTTC
cdr3_length: 12; v_call: TRBV7-8; j_call: TRBJ2-3; d_call: NA; clone_size: many; cdr3_aa: CASSPITDTQYF; cdr3_nt: TGTGCCAGCAGCCCTATCACAGATACGCAGTATTTT
cdr3_length: 17; v_call: TRBV6-6; j_call: TRBJ2-5; d_call: TRBD2; clone_size: few; cdr3_aa: CASSRGTSADEVETQYF; cdr3_nt: TGTGCCAGCAGCCGGGGGACTAGCGCGGACGAGGTAGAGACCCAGTACTTC
cdr3_length: 12; v_call: TRBV2; j_call: TRBJ2-5; d_call: NA; clone_size: few; cdr3_aa: CAHYGLGETQYF; cdr3_nt: TGTGCTCATTATGGGCTGGGGGAGACCCAGTACTTC
cdr3_length: 14; v_call: TRBV7-4; j_call: TRBJ2-1; d_call: NA; clone_size: NA; cdr3_aa: CASSLVRAPGEQFF; cdr3_nt: TGTGCCAGCAGCTTAGTCCGTGCCCCAGGTGAGCAGTTCTTC
cdr3_length: 15; v_call: TRBV10-3; j_call: TRBJ1-5; d_call: NA; clone_size: once; cdr3_aa: CAISESTASNQPQHF; cdr3_nt: TGTGCCATCAGTGAGTCGACTGCTAGCAATCAGCCCCAGCATTTT
cdr3_length: 17; v_call: TRBV7-2; j_call: TRBJ2-3; d_call: TRBD2; clone_size: NA; cdr3_aa: CASSSPWREDGTDTQYF; cdr3_nt: TGTGCCAGCAGCTCCCCCTGGCGGGAGGACGGCACAGATACGCAGTATTTT
cdr3_length: 11; v_call: TRBV23-1; j_call: TRBJ2-7; d_call: NA; clone_size: NA; cdr3_aa: CASSPKLEQYF; cdr3_nt: TGCGCCAGCAGTCCCAAGCTGGAGCAGTACTTC
cdr3_length: 15; v_call: TRBV20-1; j_call: TRBJ2-1; d_call: TRBD2; clone_size: NA; cdr3_aa: CSASRLAGSYNEQFF; cdr3_nt: TGCAGTGCTAGTCGACTAGCGGGCTCCTACAATGAGCAGTTCTTC
cdr3_length: 14; v_call: TRBV7-2; j_call: TRBJ2-7; d_call: NA; clone_size: many; cdr3_aa: CASSLVTGSYEQYF; cdr3_nt: TGTGCCAGCAGCTTAGTAACAGGGTCCTACGAGCAGTACTTC
cdr3_length: 13; v_call: TRBV28; j_call: TRBJ2-7; d_call: NA; clone_size: few; cdr3_aa: CASNPRGPYEQYF; cdr3_nt: TGTGCCAGCAACCCCCGGGGGCCCTACGAGCAGTACTTC
cdr3_length: 16; v_call: TRBV20-1; j_call: TRBJ2-1; d_call: NA; clone_size: few; cdr3_aa: CSARDFKSELSGEQFF; cdr3_nt: TGCAGTGCTAGAGATTTTAAAAGTGAGCTGTCGGGTGAGCAGTTCTTC
cdr3_length: 16; v_call: TRBV2; j_call: TRBJ2-1; d_call: TRBD2; clone_size: few; cdr3_aa: CASSGTSGERYNEQFF; cdr3_nt: TGTGCCAGCAGCGGGACTAGCGGAGAGCGATACAATGAGCAGTTCTTC
cdr3_length: 18; v_call: TRBV28; j_call: TRBJ2-1; d_call: TRBD1; clone_size: NA; cdr3_aa: CASSFLLAGTETYNEQFF; cdr3_nt: TGTGCCAGCAGTTTCCTCCTTGCCGGGACAGAGACCTACAATGAGCAGTTCTTC
cdr3_length: 15; v_call: TRBV5-3; j_call: TRBJ1-1; d_call: NA; clone_size: once; cdr3_aa: CASEDSEGPNTEAFF; cdr3_nt: TGTGCCAGCGAAGACTCCGAGGGCCCGAACACTGAAGCTTTCTTT
cdr3_length: 14; v_call: TRBV2; j_call: TRBJ2-1; d_call: NA; clone_size: NA; cdr3_aa: CASSDRYSYNEQFF; cdr3_nt: TGTGCCAGCAGTGACAGATACTCCTACAATGAGCAGTTCTTC
cdr3_length: 14; v_call: TRBV3-1; j_call: TRBJ2-7; d_call: TRBD2; clone_size: few; cdr3_aa: CASSNRRGIYEQYF; cdr3_nt: TGTGCCAGCAGCAATAGGCGGGGGATCTACGAGCAGTACTTC
cdr3_length: 14; v_call: TRBV12-3/TRBV12-4; j_call: TRBJ2-5; d_call: NA; clone_size: NA; cdr3_aa: CASSLYGVQETQYF; cdr3_nt: TGTGCCAGCAGTTTATACGGGGTTCAAGAGACCCAGTACTTC
cdr3_length: 13; v_call: TRBV29-1; j_call: TRBJ2-7; d_call: NA; clone_size: NA; cdr3_aa: CSAWTPRSYEQYF; cdr3_nt: TGCAGCGCCTGGACCCCTAGGTCCTACGAGCAGTACTTC